One sample yielded the 29 T cell receptor beta chains listed below, sequenced in a study of Graves' ophthalmopathy and Graves' hyperthyroidism. CDR3 regions of TCR beta were amplified from RNA transcripts. Second-round multiplex PCR followed a first-round RT-PCR using HTBI primers. Each CDR3 protein gets one entry after TCRdb re-called the multiplex PCR reads with MiXCR. The table shows 200,000 to 250,000 distinct CDR3 sequences, with over 25% occurring only once. Sequencing was carried out using peripheral blood. The receptors stem from a man over 45 with Graves' ophthalmopathy.

This clonotype was seen at least ten times. The chain uses TRBV4-2 and TRBJ1-2; D unclear. This CDR3 contains 14 residues. The V and J ends lost 4 bases and 3 bases respectively, with 12 bases between them. Germline V gene data show CDR1 as LGHNA and CDR2 as YNFKEQ. The CDR3 DNA is TGTGCCAGCAGCCCCTTAGGGAACGACTATGGCTACACCTTC. This codes for CASSPLGNDYGYTF.

This clonotype was observed many times. The rearrangement uses TRBV6-2 or TRBV6-3 and TRBJ2-2, with 7 bases lining up with TRBD1. Germline-derived CDR1 and CDR2 are MNHEY and SVGEGT. The V gene end was trimmed by 2 bases and the J gene end by 0 bases; junction bases not matched to a gene: 9. The CDR3 has 18 residues. The CDR3 DNA reads as TGTGCCAGCAGTTACGAGACAGGGACCGGGACGAACACCGGGGAGCTGTTTTTT. This codes for CASSYETGTGTNTGELFF.

About this clonotype: No conserved phenylalanine or tryptophan ends this CDR3, so it is likely a read error. This chain connects TRBV6-2 or TRBV6-3 to TRBJ2-7, with a possible D match to TRBD2 (5 bases). V lost 2 bases and J lost 3, with 8 bases in between. The CDR3 length is 13 residues. Germline V lookup: CDR1 MNHEY, CDR2 SVGEGT. This CDR3 is CASSYDYNYEQYL. The CDR3 DNA reads as TGTGCCAGCAGTTACGACTATAACTACGAGCAGTACCTC.

This clonotype occurred many times. The rearrangement uses TRBV27 and TRBJ2-7, with 9 bases identical to TRBD2. With 5 bases clipped from V and 2 bases from J, the junction kept 13 bases outside the gene matches. Germline assignment: CDR1 MNHEY and CDR2 SMNVEV (reference sequence). The CDR3 has 17 residues. DNA for the CDR3: TGTGCCAGCAGTGGGTTCGGGGCTAGCGGGGTCCCCTACGAGCAGTACTTC. This gives the protein CASSGFGASGVPYEQYF.

This clonotype was detected ten times or more. The chain carries TRBV20-1 and TRBJ1-1; possible D gene TRBD1, 5 bases. Trimming left V 5 bases short and J 8 bases short, with 18 bases between. The CDR3 length is 13 residues. The V gene's germline CDR1 is DFQATT and CDR2 SNEGSKA (reference sequence). The CDR3 DNA follows: TGCAGTGCTTCGGGACGGCCCTCTCTGGAAGCTTTCTTT. Translation: CSASGRPSLEAFF.

The V gene is TRBV7-2, the J gene TRBJ2-5; D may be TRBD2 (6 bases). V was trimmed by 2 bases and J by 4 bases, leaving 14 bases between them. This CDR3 is built from 15 residues. From germline, CDR1 is SGHTA and CDR2 FQGNSA. As DNA, the CDR3 is TGTGCCAGCAGCTTAAGTGCTAGCGTGGGAGAGACCCAGTACTTC. Amino acid sequence: CASSLSASVGETQYF.

This clonotype showed up just a few times. The rearrangement joins TRBV20-1 to TRBJ2-2; D is possibly TRBD1 (6 bases). CDR3 length: 11 amino acids. V shed 6 bases and J shed 9 bases, with 11 bases lying between them. Germline assignment: CDR1 DFQATT and CDR2 SNEGSKA (reference sequence). The CDR3 DNA follows: TGCAGTGCCGCACAGGGCCGGGAGCTGTTTTTT. Its translation: CSAAQGRELFF.

The chain links TRBV6-5 to TRBJ1-1; 8 bases align to TRBD1. Germline loops: CDR1 MNHEY, CDR2 SVGAGI. The length of the CDR3 is 15 residues. The V and J ends lost 0 bases and 6 bases, in that order; junction bases with no gene match: 6. CDR3 sequence reads: CASSYSSQGAAEAFF. Written as DNA, the CDR3 is TGTGCCAGCAGTTACTCGAGTCAGGGGGCGGCTGAAGCTTTCTTT.

At least ten counts were recorded for this clonotype. In nucleotides, the CDR3 is TGCAGCCTTGAGACAGGGTCTTCATACGAGCAGTACTTC. Translation gives CSLETGSSYEQYF. V usage is TRBV20-1 and J usage is TRBJ2-7; the match to TRBD1 covers 7 bases. Germline CDR1 is DFQATT and CDR2 is SNEGSKA (reference sequence). This CDR3 has 13 residues.

This clonotype was observed many times. CDR3 DNA sequence: TGTGCCAGCAGCTTAGTTGGCGCTAGCGGACTCTCCTACGAGCAGTACTTC. It encodes CASSLVGASGLSYEQYF. This chain uses TRBV7-2 with TRBJ2-7; 7 bases are a match to TRBD2. V trimming: 1 base; J trimming: 0 bases; junction bases outside the gene matches: 9. This CDR3 is 17 amino acids long. Germline lookup yields CDR1 SGHTA and CDR2 FQGNSA.

There are many counts of this clonotype. V and J are TRBV6-2 or TRBV6-3 and TRBJ2-5, with D unclear. Germline values: CDR1 MNHEY, CDR2 SVGEGT. Trimming left V 2 bases short and J 4 bases short, with 11 bases between. The CDR3 consists of 14 residues. CDR3 in amino acids: CASSYARTAETQYF. DNA of the CDR3: TGTGCCAGCAGTTACGCAAGGACGGCAGAGACCCAGTACTTC.

This clonotype was found once. V gene TRBV6-2 or TRBV6-3 combines with J gene TRBJ2-7; D is undetermined. V was shortened by 5 bases and J by 5 bases, with 10 bases between the two germline ends. Germline values: CDR1 MNHEY, CDR2 SVGEGT. This CDR3 contains 12 residues. As DNA, the CDR3 is TGTGCCAGCAGTAAAATCCCTAACGAGCAGTACTTC. Translating gives CASSKIPNEQYF.

This clonotype was detected ten times or more. This chain uses TRBV20-1 with TRBJ2-7; the D call may be TRBD1 or TRBD2 (5 bases each). The CDR3 is 12 amino acids. CDR1 and CDR2 from the germline V gene are DFQATT and SNEGSKA (reference sequence). V gave up 2 bases and J gave up 12 bases, with 17 bases separating them. The CDR3 sequence is CSARLTGGGWYF. CDR3 bases: TGCAGTGCTAGACTCACTGGTGGGGGTTGGTACTTC.

This clonotype was observed many times. This chain connects TRBV7-9 to TRBJ1-2; D unresolved. The germline V and J ends were trimmed by 5 bases and 6 bases, with 16 bases remaining between them. Germline assignment: CDR1 SEHNR and CDR2 FQNEAQ (reference sequence). The CDR3 spans 14 residues. CDR3 region: CASSPWGGWDGYTF. DNA of the CDR3: TGTGCCAGCAGCCCGTGGGGAGGTTGGGATGGCTACACCTTC. The complete variable domain, with remaining parts taken from reference TRBV7-9 and TRBJ1-2, reads DTGVSQNPRHKITKRGQNVTFRCDPISEHNRLYWYRQTLGQGPEFLTYFQNEAQLEKSRLLSDRFSAERPKGSFSTLEIQRTEQGDSAMYLCASSPWGGWDGYTFGSGTRLTVV.

Only a few counts were recorded for this clonotype. The chain couples TRBV4-1 to TRBJ1-1, with TRBD1 matching 7 bases. This CDR3 spans 15 amino acids. Trimming at V came to 4 bases and at J to 3 bases, leaving 8 bases not matched to a gene. The V gene's germline CDR1 is MGHRA and CDR2 YSYEKL. The CDR3 bases are TGCGCCAGCAGCCCTCTCAGACAGGGATACACTGAAGCTTTCTTT. Amino acid sequence: CASSPLRQGYTEAFF.

This clonotype was observed many times. The rearrangement uses TRBV7-2 and TRBJ2-7; 11 bases are a match to TRBD2. The CDR3 sequence is 16 residues long. J gave up 2 bases and V 5 bases, and 8 bases lay outside the gene matches. Germline CDR1 SGHTA, CDR2 FQGNSA. In DNA form, the CDR3 reads TGTGCCAGCAGCATAGAGGGGACTAGCGGCACCTACGAGCAGTACTTC. Protein: CASSIEGTSGTYEQYF.

This chain links TRBV27 with TRBJ2-5; 10 nucleotides agree with TRBD2. Germline assignment: CDR1 MNHEY and CDR2 SMNVEV (reference sequence). With V trimmed by 4 bases and J by 4 bases, 6 bases remained unmatched. The CDR3 is made up of 15 amino acids. The CDR3 reads CASSSLAGGLETQYF. The CDR3 bases are TGTGCCAGCAGTTCATTAGCGGGAGGTCTAGAGACCCAGTACTTC.

The J gene is TRBJ1-2, the V gene TRBV7-9; D is uncertain. This CDR3 contains 13 residues. V dropped 0 bases and J dropped 1 base, with 3 bases sitting between them. Per the germline V gene, CDR1 is SEHNR and CDR2 is FQNEAQ (reference sequence). The CDR3, as DNA: TGTGCCAGCAGCTTAGCAGTTAACTATGGCTACACCTTC. Its translation: CASSLAVNYGYTF. Variable domain in full (rest from reference TRBV7-9 and TRBJ1-2): DTGVSQNPRHKITKRGQNVTFRCDPISEHNRLYWYRQTLGQGPEFLTYFQNEAQLEKSRLLSDRFSAERPKGSFSTLEIQRTEQGDSAMYLCASSLAVNYGYTFGSGTRLTVV.

This clonotype showed up many times. This chain joins TRBV20-1 and TRBJ2-7, with TRBD2 identical over 7 bases. The germline V gene encodes CDR1 DFQATT and CDR2 SNEGSKA (reference sequence). V was clipped by 4 bases and J by 2 bases; unmatched bases: 11. This CDR3 comprises 15 residues. The CDR3, as DNA: TGCAGTGCTACAAGTGGGCTAGCGGACACCTACGAGCAGTACTTC. Protein: CSATSGLADTYEQYF.

This clonotype was counted ten times or more. The chain uses TRBV5-5 and TRBJ2-5; 12 nucleotides align to TRBD1. V lost 2 bases to trimming and J lost 9 bases; unmatched junction nucleotides: 11. CDR3 length: 16 amino acids. Per germline, CDR1 SGHKS and CDR2 YYEKEE (reference sequence). DNA of the CDR3: TGTGCCAGCAGCTTCCGGGACAGGGGGCGCGAGATGGCCCAGTACTTC. Translated: CASSFRDRGREMAQYF.

This clonotype was seen at least ten times. V and J are TRBV6-2 or TRBV6-3 and TRBJ2-2; D remains unclear. From germline, CDR1 is MNHEY and CDR2 SVGEGT. Trimming took off 6 bases at V and 6 bases at J, with 11 bases between the two ends. This CDR3 spans 13 amino acids. CDR3 bases: TGTGCCAGCAGGTTTGGGGTAGCCGGGGAGCTGTTTTTT. Its protein is CASRFGVAGELFF.

This clonotype has at least ten counts. The chain uses TRBV11-2 and TRBJ2-5, with 7 nucleotides matching TRBD1. Unmatched junction bases numbered 12, after V lost 0 bases and J lost 5 bases. The CDR3 has 17 residues. Germline assignment: CDR1 SGHAT and CDR2 FQNNGV. CDR3 DNA: TGTGCCAGCAGCTTAGATGCCTTCGACAGGGTTGGTGAGACCCAGTACTTC. Amino acid sequence: CASSLDAFDRVGETQYF.

In this sample, this clonotype turned up many times. V gene TRBV2 combines with J gene TRBJ2-7, with 7 bases aligning to TRBD2. CDR3 length equals 13 residues. J was trimmed by 2 bases and V by 7 bases; bases with no gene match: 5. Germline CDR1 SNHLY, CDR2 FYNNEI. CDR3 nucleotide sequence: TGTGCCAGCATTATGGCGGGGGCCTACGAGCAGTACTTC. This encodes CASIMAGAYEQYF.

This clonotype has at least ten counts. CDR3 in amino acids: CAWSGGTGRTEAFF. In DNA form, the CDR3 reads TGTGCCTGGAGTGGCGGGACAGGGAGGACTGAAGCTTTCTTT. V and J are TRBV30 and TRBJ1-1; 9 nucleotides agree with TRBD1. Germline V CDR1 and CDR2: GTSNPN, SVGIG (reference sequence). V lost 1 base and J lost 5; bases outside the gene matches: 5. The CDR3 spans 14 residues.

This clonotype was picked up many times. The chain carries TRBV30 and TRBJ2-2, with a weak D call TRBD2 (6 bases). The length of the CDR3 is 16 residues. The V and J ends lost 3 bases and 5 bases respectively, with 19 bases between them. Germline CDR1 GTSNPN, CDR2 SVGIG (reference sequence). The CDR3, as DNA: TGTGCCTGGAGGGCGGGGATGGTCCACCCGACCGGGGAGCTGTTTTTT. Its translation: CAWRAGMVHPTGELFF.

This clonotype has a count of ten or more. The V call is TRBV12-3 or TRBV12-4, the J call TRBJ2-6; no clear D. Trimming took off 2 bases at V and 1 base at J, with 6 bases between the two ends. The CDR3 has 15 amino acids. CDR3 bases: TGTGCCAGCAGTTTATTAGGGTCTGGGGCCAACGTCCTGACTTTC. Protein sequence: CASSLLGSGANVLTF.

This clonotype was seen many times. V and J are TRBV6-5 and TRBJ2-5, with TRBD2 identical over 11 bases. The CDR3 totals 15 residues. After removal of 4 bases from V and 7 bases from J, the junction contained 8 bases not matched to a gene. Per germline, CDR1 MNHEY and CDR2 SVGAGI. The CDR3 nucleotides read TGTGCCAGCAGTTCCACCCTAGCGGGAGGTGCGACCCAGTACTTC. It specifies CASSSTLAGGATQYF.

This clonotype was seen repeatedly, ten times or more. The chain uses TRBV5-5 and TRBJ2-5; 7 nucleotides align to TRBD1. The CDR3 has 16 amino acids. V lost 6 bases, J lost 2 bases, and 13 bases stayed unmatched. Germline CDR1 and CDR2: SGHKS and YYEKEE (reference sequence). The DNA of the CDR3 is TGTGCCAGCACCTCAGTCCCCGGGACAGTTCAAGAGACCCAGTACTTC. Its translation: CASTSVPGTVQETQYF.

The chain recombines TRBV27 with TRBJ2-7; 8 bases fit TRBD2. From germline, CDR1 is MNHEY and CDR2 SMNVEV (reference sequence). J lost 3 bases, V lost 6 bases, and 10 bases had no gene match. The CDR3 extends over 15 amino acids. Here the CDR3 DNA reads TGTGCCAGCAGAGGACCGGGACTAGGTGTCTACGAGCAGTACTTC. This encodes CASRGPGLGVYEQYF.